The 12 T cell receptor beta chains in this list originate from one sample, sequenced in a study of OX40 agonist ivuxolimab in advanced cancers. Here immunoSEQ multiplex PCR was the method, and the copy in TCRdb shows in-frame clones only, minus some. The data hold roughly 60,000 clones, with less than 90% observed a single time. The sample in question was CD4+ or CD8+ T cells sorted from blood, obtained in a trial of the OX40 agonist ivuxolimab. The source is an adult with an advanced solid tumor such as melanoma, head and neck, liver or kidney cancer.

The rearrangement uses TRBV11-2 and TRBJ2-1; 7 bases are shared with TRBD1. The length of the CDR3 is 13 residues. V was clipped by 5 bases and J by 5 bases; unmatched bases: 3. Germline V gene lookup returns CDR1 SGHAT and CDR2 FQNNGV. The CDR3 sequence is CASSSGQDNEQFF. The CDR3 DNA is TGTGCCAGCAGCAGCGGACAGGACAATGAGCAGTTCTTC.

This rearrangement joins TRBV2 to TRBJ2-5, with 7 bases identical to TRBD1. Germline V CDR1 and CDR2: SNHLY, FYNNEI. Trimming removed 0 bases from V and 10 bases from J; junction bases left unmatched: 11. CDR3 length: 15 amino acids. The CDR3 region is CASSEARTGSYDQYF. CDR3 DNA sequence: TGTGCCAGCAGTGAAGCAAGGACAGGATCGTATGACCAGTACTTC.

The J gene is TRBJ1-3, the V gene TRBV4-2; a weak D match, TRBD1 (5 bases). Trimming left V 0 bases short and J 8 bases short, with 11 bases between. The CDR3 is 14 amino acids. The germline V gene has CDR1 LGHNA and CDR2 YNFKEQ. The CDR3 DNA reads as TGTGCCAGCAGCCAAGATCCACGAGGGGACACCATATATTTT. Amino acids: CASSQDPRGDTIYF.

V is TRBV27 and J is TRBJ2-5; no clear D. CDR3 length: 13 amino acids. CDR1 is MNHEY and CDR2 is SMNVEV in the germline V gene (reference sequence). Deletions cut 0 bases from V and 5 bases from J, with 7 bases between. CDR3 sequence reads: CASSLSQWETQYF. CDR3 DNA sequence: TGTGCCAGCAGTTTATCCCAATGGGAGACCCAGTACTTC.

The chain is built from TRBV27 and TRBJ2-1; 10 bases align to TRBD2. This CDR3 spans 16 amino acids. Unmatched junction bases numbered 10, after V lost 3 bases and J lost 8 bases. The germline V gene has CDR1 MNHEY and CDR2 SMNVEV (reference sequence). The CDR3 bases are TGTGCCAGCAGTTTTTCAAGCGGGGGGGCCTGGCATGAGCAGTTCTTC. It translates to CASSFSSGGAWHEQFF.

This rearrangement joins TRBV6-5 to TRBJ2-7, with a tentative D call TRBD1 (7 bases). The CDR3 consists of 14 residues. V shed 5 bases and J shed 4 bases, with 15 bases lying between them. Per the germline V gene, CDR1 is MNHEY and CDR2 is SVGAGI. The CDR3 DNA reads as TGTGCCAGCAGTCGCGGGGACAGAGAGTACGAGCAGTACTTC. It translates to CASSRGDREYEQYF.

The chain couples TRBV5-6 to TRBJ2-7, with D perhaps TRBD1 (5 bases). Per the germline V gene, CDR1 is SGHDT and CDR2 is YYEEEE. Trimming removed 6 bases from V and 6 bases from J, with 22 bases in between. The length of the CDR3 is 15 residues. The chain's CDR3 is CASTRVGQFGVEQYF. The CDR3 region has the DNA TGTGCCAGCACCCGGGTGGGGCAGTTTGGGGTCGAGCAGTACTTC.

In this sample, this clone turned up once. The DNA of the CDR3 is TGTGCCAGCAGCAAACGGGCTAGCGGGAGCCGCACAGATACGCAGTATTTT. It is translated as CASSKRASGSRTDTQYF. The chain joins TRBV7-9 to TRBJ2-3, with 10 bases matching TRBD2. The germline CDR1 and CDR2 sequences are SEHNR and FQNEAQ (reference sequence). CDR3 length: 17 residues. V lost 5 bases, J lost 1 base, and 9 bases stayed unmatched. Drawing the rest from reference TRBV7-9 and TRBJ2-3, the complete variable domain is DTGVSQNPRHKITKRGQNVTFRCDPISEHNRLYWYRQTLGQGPEFLTYFQNEAQLEKSRLLSDRFSAERPKGSFSTLEIQRTEQGDSAMYLCASSKRASGSRTDTQYFGPGTRLTVL.

V and J are TRBV6-6 and TRBJ1-1; weak D call: TRBD1 (5 bases). Germline V gene data show CDR1 as MNHNY and CDR2 as SVGAGI (reference sequence). V lost 6 bases and J lost 4, with 15 bases in between. The CDR3 contains 14 residues. CDR3 DNA: TGTGCCAGCAGCCCCTCGGGCAGGGCCACTGAAGCTTTCTTT. Residues: CASSPSGRATEAFF.

V and J are TRBV5-4 and TRBJ1-2; weak D call: TRBD1 (5 bases). The CDR3 is made up of 15 amino acids. The germline gives CDR1 SGHNT, CDR2 YYREEE (reference sequence). V lost 0 bases and J 3 bases, leaving 12 bases between the germline ends. CDR3 sequence reads: CASSLGVPGHYGYTF. The DNA of the CDR3 is TGTGCCAGCAGCTTGGGAGTCCCAGGGCACTATGGCTACACCTTC.

CDR3 coding DNA: TGTGCCAGTAGGCGGGACAAGAACACCGGGGAGCTGTTTTTT. Translating it yields CASRRDKNTGELFF. The chain couples TRBV19 to TRBJ2-2; D is tentatively TRBD1 or TRBD2 (6 bases each). Deletions cut 6 bases from V and 1 base from J, with 9 bases between. CDR3 size: 14 residues. Germline loops: CDR1 LNHDA, CDR2 SQIVND (reference sequence).

V and J are TRBV7-6 and TRBJ2-7, with D perhaps TRBD1 (9 bases). CDR3 length: 16 amino acids. Trimming took 4 bases from V and 4 from J, leaving 20 bases between them. Germline values: CDR1 SGHVS, CDR2 FNYEAQ. The chain's CDR3 is CASSSGGTGQPYEQYF. CDR3 nucleotide sequence: TGTGCCAGCAGCTCGGGAGGGACAGGGCAACCTTACGAGCAGTACTTC.